The subject of this entry is one TCR beta chain. Its target is unknown. The data were produced by immunoSEQ multiplex PCR, yet TCRdb's version contains in-frame clones alone and is incomplete. The sample includes about 1 million clones, more than 65% seen only once; the top ten take 1.5%. This CDR3 has 13 amino acids. Germline V gene sequence: CDR1 GTSNPN, CDR2 SVGIG (reference sequence). With 0 bases removed from V and 13 bases from J, the gap between germline ends came to 18 bases. The sample comes from a study of shared clonotypes between healthy human individuals. Findings and caveats of the study: Specimens sampled were limited to blood, with tissue repertoires likely differing. Generation probabilities of non-shared clonotypes were lower (relative to those shared by all four donors). Among donors, sharing of clonotypes was expected to be affected by sequencing depth.

The TCR originated in a man younger than 35 in good health. The chain employs TRBV30 and TRBJ2-5; tentatively, D is TRBD2 (6 bases). The sample consisted of memory CD4+ T cells sorted from blood. Subset reported: CD45RA-negative fraction. CDR3 amino acids: CAWSVPGGRGVYF. In DNA, the CDR3 is TGTGCCTGGAGTGTACCTGGGGGGAGAGGGGTGTACTTC.